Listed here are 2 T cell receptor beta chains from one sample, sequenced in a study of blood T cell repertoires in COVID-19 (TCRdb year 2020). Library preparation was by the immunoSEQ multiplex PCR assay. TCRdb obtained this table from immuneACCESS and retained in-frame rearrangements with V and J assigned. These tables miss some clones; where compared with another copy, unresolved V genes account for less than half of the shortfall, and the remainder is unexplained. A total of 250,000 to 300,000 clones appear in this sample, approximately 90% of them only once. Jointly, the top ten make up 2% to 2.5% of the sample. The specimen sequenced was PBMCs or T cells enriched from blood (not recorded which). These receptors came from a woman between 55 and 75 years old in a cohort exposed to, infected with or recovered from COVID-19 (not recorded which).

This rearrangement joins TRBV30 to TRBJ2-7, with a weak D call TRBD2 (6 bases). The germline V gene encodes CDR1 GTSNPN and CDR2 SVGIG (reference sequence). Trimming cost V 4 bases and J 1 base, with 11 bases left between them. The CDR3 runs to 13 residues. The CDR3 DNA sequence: TGTGCCTGGACCATAGCGGAATCCTACGAGCAGTACTTC. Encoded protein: CAWTIAESYEQYF.

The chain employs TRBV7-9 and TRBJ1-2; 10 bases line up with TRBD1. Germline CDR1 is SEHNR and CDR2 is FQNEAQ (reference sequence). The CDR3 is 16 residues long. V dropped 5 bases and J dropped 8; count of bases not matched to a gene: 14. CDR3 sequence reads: CASSPAGTGASWGYTF. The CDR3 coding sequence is TGTGCCAGCAGCCCGGCGGGGACAGGGGCCTCTTGGGGCTACACCTTC.